The following is a TCR beta chain sequence with its context. Original methodology: How many nucleated cells were present was estimated from reference gene primer amplification. Sequenced by immunoSEQ multiplex PCR; TCRdb stores in-frame clones only, minus some. V and J calls and clone size are given by that table; D and trimming were obtained from the DNA. The sample has some 190,000 clones; 82% are singletons. Enrollment of patients from Seattle took place during active infection, with longitudinal follow-up. This entry belongs to a study of blood T cell repertoires in COVID-19. Turning to the study itself: The origin of the acute and convalescent COVID-19 samples was the United States, Italy and Spain. Sample material is recorded as cDNA or gDNA derived from T cells, B-cell-depleted T cells, or PBMCs.

The sample was peripheral blood. The origin of this receptor is a woman aged 60-75 years with COVID-19, enrolled during active disease.

The CDR3 nucleotides read TGTGCCAGTAGTATCTTGGGGGGACGTCGAGAGACCCAGTACTTC. As protein: CASSILGGRRETQYF. The J gene is TRBJ2-5, the V gene TRBV19; a possible D gene is TRBD2 (6 bases). Germline lookup yields CDR1 LNHDA and CDR2 SQIVND (reference sequence). The ends were cut back, 3 bases at V and 4 bases at J, with 15 bases in the middle. The CDR3 is made up of 15 amino acids.